These 27 T cell receptor beta chains originate from one sample sequenced in a study of T-cell memory formation after mild COVID-19. Using its own MiXCR run on the 5' RACE reads, TCRdb lists one record per CDR3 protein. The sample includes 70,000 to 95,000 distinct CDR3 sequences, roughly 13% of them seen just once. Sequencing used PBMCs or a T cell subset sorted from them (not recorded which). The receptors originated from a man aged 18-30 years who had mild COVID-19 (a few samples of this study predate the infection). Cell type and time point are not known.

This clonotype has only a few counts. The genes are TRBV9 and TRBJ1-1; D possibly corresponds to TRBD1 (5 bases). V dropped 1 base and J dropped 4 bases, with 11 bases sitting between them. The V gene's germline CDR1 is SGDLS and CDR2 YYNGEE. The CDR3 covers 14 residues. CDR3 coding DNA: TGTGCCAGCAGCGTACAGGGTGTTGGCACTGAAGCTTTCTTT. Residues: CASSVQGVGTEAFF.

The rearrangement uses TRBV4-1 and TRBJ2-5; unclear D gene. Germline CDR1 and CDR2: MGHRA and YSYEKL. The CDR3 has 15 residues. The V and J ends lost 0 bases and 4 bases respectively, with 12 bases between them. CDR3 in amino acids: CASSQDPDGLETQYF. The CDR3 DNA is TGCGCCAGCAGCCAAGATCCGGACGGGCTAGAGACCCAGTACTTC.

V gene TRBV2 combines with J gene TRBJ2-5, with a weak D call TRBD2 (6 bases). In germline, CDR1 is SNHLY, CDR2 FYNNEI. The CDR3 has 14 amino acids. Trimming took 3 bases from V and 5 from J, leaving 13 bases between them. In DNA form, the CDR3 reads TGTGCCAGCAGTGACTATGCTAGCGAGGAGACCCAGTACTTC. Protein sequence: CASSDYASEETQYF. Using reference TRBV2 and TRBJ2-5 for the parts outside the CDR3, the full variable domain is EPEVTQTPSHQVTQMGQEVILRCVPISNHLYFYWYRQILGQKVEFLVSFYNNEISEKSEIFDDQFSVERPDGSNFTLKIRSTKLEDSAMYFCASSDYASEETQYFGPGTRLLVL.

The rearrangement links TRBV12-3 or TRBV12-4 to TRBJ1-4; D is undetermined. This CDR3 comprises 12 residues. Trimming took off 5 bases at V and 4 bases at J, with 5 bases between the two ends. CDR3 DNA sequence: TGTGCCAGCAGTCCGCATAATGAAAAACTGTTTTTT. Translated, it gives CASSPHNEKLFF.

For the CDR3, the DNA is TGTGCCATCAGTGAGTGGCCGGACATCAACTATGGCTACACCTTC. It translates to CAISEWPDINYGYTF. The V and J genes are TRBV10-3 and TRBJ1-2, with a weak D call TRBD1 (5 bases). Looked up from germline, CDR1 is ENHRY and CDR2 is SYGVKD. V shed 1 base and J shed 2 bases, with 11 bases lying between them. There are 15 residues in the CDR3.

This clonotype was counted only a few times. V is TRBV7-2 and J is TRBJ2-7, with 9 bases fitting TRBD2. Per the germline V gene, CDR1 is SGHTA and CDR2 is FQGNSA. The CDR3 spans 13 residues. V trimming: 4 bases; J trimming: 7 bases; junction bases outside the gene matches: 5. The CDR3 sequence is CASSSAGGREQYF. The CDR3 DNA sequence: TGTGCCAGCAGCTCAGCGGGGGGACGGGAGCAGTACTTC.

The genes are TRBV12-3 or TRBV12-4 and TRBJ2-2, with a weak D call TRBD1 (6 bases). The ends were cut back, 4 bases at V and 4 bases at J, with 19 bases in the middle. The CDR3 extends over 17 amino acids. In DNA form, the CDR3 reads TGTGCCAGCAGTTCAGGAGTAGGGGGAGTGAGCACCGGGGAGCTGTTTTTT. As protein: CASSSGVGGVSTGELFF.

This clonotype showed up just a few times. The chain joins TRBV14 to TRBJ2-2; D remains unclear. CDR1 and CDR2 from the germline V gene are SGHDN and FVKESK. The CDR3 loop spans 12 amino acids. Trimming left V 3 bases short and J 8 bases short, with 7 bases between. The CDR3 spells CASSQFAGELFF. In DNA form, the CDR3 reads TGTGCCAGCAGCCAGTTCGCAGGGGAGCTGTTTTTT.

The genes are TRBV12-3 or TRBV12-4 and TRBJ1-1; the match to TRBD1 covers 9 bases. The CDR3 runs 18 residues. V gave up 3 bases and J gave up 2 bases; unmatched junction bases: 13. This chain's CDR3 is CASSFNSGGQGLNTEAFF. DNA of the CDR3: TGTGCCAGCAGTTTCAATTCGGGGGGACAGGGTCTCAACACTGAAGCTTTCTTT.

This chain connects TRBV12-3 or TRBV12-4 to TRBJ2-1; 8 nucleotides match TRBD1. Losses at the gene ends were 6 bases for V and 12 bases for J; bases not matched to a gene: 7. CDR3 length equals 12 residues. The chain's CDR3 is CASSNRGIVQFF. For the CDR3, the DNA is TGTGCCAGCAGCAACAGGGGGATCGTGCAGTTCTTC.

The genes are TRBV4-2 and TRBJ1-5; possibly TRBD1 for D (5 bases). Trimming removed 1 base from V and 2 bases from J, with 6 bases in between. This CDR3 spans 14 amino acids. Germline lookup yields CDR1 LGHNA and CDR2 YNFKEQ. In nucleotides, the CDR3 is TGTGCCAGCAGCCAAGTACAGGGCAATCAGCCCCAGCATTTT. This gives the protein CASSQVQGNQPQHF.

V and J are TRBV5-5 and TRBJ2-1; 7 bases are a match to TRBD2. This CDR3 is 12 amino acids long. Trimming removed 4 bases from V and 9 bases from J; junction bases left unmatched: 4. Looked up from germline, CDR1 is SGHKS and CDR2 is YYEKEE (reference sequence). CDR3 region: CASSRGVFEQFF. The CDR3 DNA sequence: TGTGCCAGCAGCCGGGGGGTTTTTGAGCAGTTCTTC.

This clonotype came up a few times. The chain has TRBV6-5 and TRBJ2-3; the match to TRBD2 covers 9 bases. Germline V lookup: CDR1 MNHEY, CDR2 SVGAGI. The CDR3 spans 15 residues. J gave up 2 bases and V 5 bases, and 5 bases lay outside the gene matches. CDR3 in amino acids: CASSRSGGTTDTQYF. CDR3 DNA: TGTGCCAGCAGTAGAAGCGGGGGGACCACAGATACGCAGTATTTT.

This clonotype was found a few times. This chain joins TRBV7-8 and TRBJ2-1; possibly TRBD1 for D (6 bases). CDR3 size: 14 residues. Trimming removed 5 bases from V and 7 bases from J, with 15 bases in between. CDR1 and CDR2 from the germline V gene are SGHVS and FQNEAQ. This CDR3 is CASSLQDSSNEQFF. The CDR3 coding sequence is TGTGCCAGCAGCCTACAGGACAGTAGTAATGAGCAGTTCTTC.

V gene TRBV5-1 combines with J gene TRBJ1-5; D unresolved. V shed 0 bases and J shed 3 bases, with 10 bases lying between them. This CDR3 spans 15 amino acids. The germline gives CDR1 SGHRS, CDR2 YFSETQ. CDR3 residues: CASSLGPHSNQPQHF. The DNA of the CDR3 is TGCGCCAGCAGCTTGGGACCACATTCCAATCAGCCCCAGCATTTT.

This sequence joins TRBV7-6 and TRBJ1-2; TRBD1 matches at 7 bases. The J segment lost 3 bases and the V segment lost 5 bases, leaving 6 bases of the junction unmatched. CDR3 length: 14 residues. Germline V gene data show CDR1 as SGHVS and CDR2 as FNYEAQ. The CDR3 is CASSPEGQYYGYTF. The CDR3 bases are TGTGCCAGCAGCCCCGAGGGACAGTACTATGGCTACACCTTC.

This clonotype appeared once. The J gene is TRBJ2-1, the V gene TRBV24-1; 16 positions agree with TRBD2. Germline CDR1 KGHDR, CDR2 SFDVKD. This CDR3 comprises 16 residues. V shed 7 bases, J shed 4 bases, and the junction held 3 bases outside the gene matches. The CDR3 region has the DNA TGTGCCACCAGGGGACTAGCGGGAGGGCGGTACAATGAGCAGTTCTTC. It is translated as CATRGLAGGRYNEQFF.

This clonotype occurred a few times. The CDR3 region has the DNA TGCAGTGCTAGGGGGTGGCGATTCGGGACTGAAGCTTTCTTT. Its protein is CSARGWRFGTEAFF. The V call is TRBV20-1, the J call TRBJ1-1, with D hard to call. From germline, CDR1 is DFQATT and CDR2 SNEGSKA (reference sequence). CDR3 length equals 14 residues. Trimming removed 3 bases at V and 5 bases at J, with 16 bases between.

V and J are TRBV7-8 and TRBJ2-1; 7 bases are a match to TRBD1. The germline V gene has CDR1 SGHVS and CDR2 FQNEAQ. The V segment lost 5 bases and the J segment 4 bases; nucleotides outside the gene matches: 8. The CDR3 consists of 15 residues. The CDR3 is CASSPGQARYNEQFF. CDR3 nucleotides: TGTGCCAGCAGCCCTGGACAGGCAAGATACAATGAGCAGTTCTTC.

This clonotype has only a few counts. The V gene is TRBV5-6, the J gene TRBJ1-2, with no clear D. Germline CDR1 is SGHDT and CDR2 is YYEEEE. This CDR3 region has 15 residues. With 4 bases removed from V and 4 bases from J, the gap between germline ends came to 17 bases. The CDR3 loop is CASSRLESSFYGYTF. In nucleotides, the CDR3 is TGTGCCAGCAGCCGCTTGGAGTCTTCGTTCTATGGCTACACCTTC.

The chain recombines TRBV6-5 with TRBJ1-1; 10 positions match TRBD1. Germline CDR1 reads MNHEY; CDR2 reads SVGAGI. The CDR3 has 15 amino acids. Losses at the gene ends were 0 bases for V and 4 bases for J; bases not matched to a gene: 2. The CDR3 sequence: CASSYSRTGGTEAFF. CDR3 DNA: TGTGCCAGCAGTTACTCTAGGACAGGGGGCACTGAAGCTTTCTTT.

CDR3 region: CASSLTGANTDTQYF. CDR3 DNA: TGTGCCAGCAGCTTGACAGGGGCAAACACAGATACGCAGTATTTT. The genes are TRBV5-5 and TRBJ2-3; TRBD1 aligns across 7 bases. This CDR3 is built from 15 residues. Germline V gives CDR1 SGHKS, CDR2 YYEKEE (reference sequence). J gave up 2 bases and V 1 base, and 4 bases lay outside the gene matches.

This clonotype was seen many times. V and J are TRBV11-1 and TRBJ2-1; D could derive from TRBD1 or TRBD2 (6 bases each). Germline values: CDR1 SGHAT, CDR2 FQDESV (reference sequence). This CDR3 contains 15 residues. Between the trimmed V and J ends, which lost 5 bases and 1 base, there was a span of 12 bases. In nucleotides, the CDR3 is TGTGCCAGCAGCCCCAGGGGAGGTTCCTACAATGAGCAGTTCTTC. Its protein product is CASSPRGGSYNEQFF.

This clonotype appeared a few times. The CDR3 bases are TGTGCCGGGAGGACAGGGTGGGTGGACAATGAGCAGTTCTTC. Protein sequence: CAGRTGWVDNEQFF. V and J are TRBV7-9 and TRBJ2-1; TRBD1 aligns across 8 bases. V shed 11 bases and J 5 bases; nucleotides not matched to a gene: 11. The CDR3 sequence is 14 residues long. Germline lookup yields CDR1 SEHNR and CDR2 FQNEAQ (reference sequence).

This clonotype was counted a few times. This sequence joins TRBV6-5 and TRBJ1-3; a possible D gene is TRBD1 (5 bases). V lost 8 bases and J lost 0, with 17 bases in between. CDR3 length equals 16 residues. CDR1 and CDR2 from the germline V gene are MNHEY and SVGAGI. In DNA form, the CDR3 reads TGTGCCAGCGGCCAAATTCCGACAGTCTCTGGAAACACCATATATTTT. It codes for CASGQIPTVSGNTIYF.

A few counts support this clonotype. The chain links TRBV7-9 to TRBJ1-3; 7 positions agree with TRBD1. The CDR3 consists of 15 residues. Losses at the gene ends were 4 bases for V and 2 bases for J; bases not matched to a gene: 5. The V gene's germline CDR1 is SEHNR and CDR2 FQNEAQ (reference sequence). For the CDR3, the DNA is TGTGCCAGCAGCTCGACAGGGTCTACTGGAAACACCATATATTTT. This codes for CASSSTGSTGNTIYF.

This clonotype was counted only a few times. This chain uses TRBV6-6 with TRBJ1-2; no firm D call. Trimming removed 5 bases from V and 4 bases from J, with 17 bases in between. The CDR3 totals 15 residues. Per the germline V gene, CDR1 is MNHNY and CDR2 is SVGAGI (reference sequence). CDR3 nucleotide sequence: TGTGCCAGCAGTCCTCCTCCCGACTCGTCCTATGGCTACACCTTC. Translating it yields CASSPPPDSSYGYTF.